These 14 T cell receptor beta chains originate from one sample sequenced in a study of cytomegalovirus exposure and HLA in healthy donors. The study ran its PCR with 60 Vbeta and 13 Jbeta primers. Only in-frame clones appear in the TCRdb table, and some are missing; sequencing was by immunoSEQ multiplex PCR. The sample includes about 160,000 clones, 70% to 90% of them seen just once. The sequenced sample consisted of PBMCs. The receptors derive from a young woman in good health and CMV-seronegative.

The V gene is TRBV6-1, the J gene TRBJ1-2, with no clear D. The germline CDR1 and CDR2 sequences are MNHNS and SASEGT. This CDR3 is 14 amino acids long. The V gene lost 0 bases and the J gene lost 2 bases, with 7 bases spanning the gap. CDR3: CASSEAPGNYGYTF. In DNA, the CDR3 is TGTGCCAGCAGTGAAGCGCCCGGGAACTATGGCTACACCTTC.

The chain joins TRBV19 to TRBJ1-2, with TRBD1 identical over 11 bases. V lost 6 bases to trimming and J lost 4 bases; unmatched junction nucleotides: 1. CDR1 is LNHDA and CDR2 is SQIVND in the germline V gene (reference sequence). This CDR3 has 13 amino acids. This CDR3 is CASRGQGGYGYTF. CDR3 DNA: TGTGCCAGTAGGGGACAGGGGGGCTATGGCTACACCTTC.

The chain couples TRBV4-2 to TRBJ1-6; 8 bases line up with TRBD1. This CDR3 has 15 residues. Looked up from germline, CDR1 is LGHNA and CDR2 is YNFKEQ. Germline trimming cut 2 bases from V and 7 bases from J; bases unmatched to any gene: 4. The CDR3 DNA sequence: TGTGCCAGCAGCCAACAGGGGGCGGAAAATTCACCCCTCCACTTT. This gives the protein CASSQQGAENSPLHF.

This CDR3 reads CASSDSSRVGTDTQYF. As DNA, the CDR3 is TGTGCCAGCAGTGACTCGAGCAGGGTCGGCACAGATACGCAGTATTTT. This chain uses TRBV6-4 with TRBJ2-3, with D possibly matching TRBD1 (5 bases). Germline assignment: CDR1 MRHNA and CDR2 SNTAGT. V lost 0 bases to trimming and J lost 1 base, with 11 bases between them. The CDR3 contains 16 residues.

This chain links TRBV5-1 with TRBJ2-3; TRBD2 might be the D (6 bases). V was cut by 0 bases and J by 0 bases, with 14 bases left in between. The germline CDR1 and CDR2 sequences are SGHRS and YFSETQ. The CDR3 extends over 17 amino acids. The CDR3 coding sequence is TGCGCCAGCAGCTTGGCCGGTGGGACTGCTAGCACAGATACGCAGTATTTT. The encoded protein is CASSLAGGTASTDTQYF.

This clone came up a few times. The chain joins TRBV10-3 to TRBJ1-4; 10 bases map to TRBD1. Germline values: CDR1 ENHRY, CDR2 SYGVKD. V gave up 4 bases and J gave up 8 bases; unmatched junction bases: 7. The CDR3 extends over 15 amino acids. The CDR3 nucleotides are TGTGCCATCAGTGCCGGACAGGGGGTTGGCGAAAAACTGTTTTTT. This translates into CAISAGQGVGEKLFF.

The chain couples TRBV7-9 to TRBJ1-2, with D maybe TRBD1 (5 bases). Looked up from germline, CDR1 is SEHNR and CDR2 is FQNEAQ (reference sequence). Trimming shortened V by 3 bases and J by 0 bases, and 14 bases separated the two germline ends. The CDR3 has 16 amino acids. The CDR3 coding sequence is TGTGCCAGCAGCTTTGGGGCGGCCTCCCCTAACTATGGCTACACCTTC. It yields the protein CASSFGAASPNYGYTF.

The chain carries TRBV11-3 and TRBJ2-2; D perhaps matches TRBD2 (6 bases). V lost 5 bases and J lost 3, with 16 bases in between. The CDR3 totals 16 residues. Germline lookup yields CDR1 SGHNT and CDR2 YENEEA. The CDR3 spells CASSPAWGEHTGELFF. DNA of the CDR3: TGTGCCAGCAGCCCTGCCTGGGGGGAGCACACCGGGGAGCTGTTTTTT.

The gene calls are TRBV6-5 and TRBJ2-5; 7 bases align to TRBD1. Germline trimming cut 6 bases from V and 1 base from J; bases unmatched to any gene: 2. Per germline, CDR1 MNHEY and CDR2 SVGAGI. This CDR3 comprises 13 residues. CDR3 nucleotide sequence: TGTGCCAGCAGCGACAGGGCCCAAGAGACCCAGTACTTC. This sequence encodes CASSDRAQETQYF.

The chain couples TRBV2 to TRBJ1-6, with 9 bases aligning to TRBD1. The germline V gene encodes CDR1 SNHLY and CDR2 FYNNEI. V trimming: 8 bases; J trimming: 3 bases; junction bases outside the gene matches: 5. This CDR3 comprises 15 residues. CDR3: CASGTGQGYNSPLHF. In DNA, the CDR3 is TGTGCCAGCGGTACGGGACAGGGCTATAATTCACCCCTCCACTTT.

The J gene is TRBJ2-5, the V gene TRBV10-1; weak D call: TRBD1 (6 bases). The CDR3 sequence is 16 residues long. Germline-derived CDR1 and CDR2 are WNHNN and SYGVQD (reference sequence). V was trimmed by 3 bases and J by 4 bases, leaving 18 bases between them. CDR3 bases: TGCGCCAGCAGTGACGGTGGCAGGGGAAGGGGAGAGACCCAGTACTTC. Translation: CASSDGGRGRGETQYF.

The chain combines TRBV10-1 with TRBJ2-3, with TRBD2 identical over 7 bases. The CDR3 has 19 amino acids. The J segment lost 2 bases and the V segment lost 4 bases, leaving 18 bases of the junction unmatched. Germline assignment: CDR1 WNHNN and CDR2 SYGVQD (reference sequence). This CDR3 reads CASSGPTWGGGPTTDTQYF. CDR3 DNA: TGCGCCAGCAGTGGGCCTACCTGGGGGGGAGGGCCAACCACAGATACGCAGTATTTT.

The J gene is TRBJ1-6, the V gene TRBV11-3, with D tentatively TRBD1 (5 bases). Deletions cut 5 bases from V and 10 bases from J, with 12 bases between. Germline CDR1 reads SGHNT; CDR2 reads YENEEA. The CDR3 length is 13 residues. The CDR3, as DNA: TGTGCCAGCAGCGCGGACACAGAATCACCCCTCCACTTT. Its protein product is CASSADTESPLHF. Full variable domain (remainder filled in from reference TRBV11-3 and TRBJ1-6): EAGVVQSPRYKIIEKKQPVAFWCNPISGHNTLYWYLQNLGQGPELLIRYENEEAVDDSQLPKDRFSAERLKGVDSTLKIQPAELGDSAVYLCASSADTESPLHFGNGTRLTVT.

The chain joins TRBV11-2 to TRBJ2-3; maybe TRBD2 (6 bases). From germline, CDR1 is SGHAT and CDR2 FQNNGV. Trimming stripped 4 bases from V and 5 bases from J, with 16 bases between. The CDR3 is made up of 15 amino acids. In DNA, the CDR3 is TGTGCCAGCAGCTCAGCCCGAGCCGGGGGAGATACGCAGTATTTT. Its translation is CASSSARAGGDTQYF.